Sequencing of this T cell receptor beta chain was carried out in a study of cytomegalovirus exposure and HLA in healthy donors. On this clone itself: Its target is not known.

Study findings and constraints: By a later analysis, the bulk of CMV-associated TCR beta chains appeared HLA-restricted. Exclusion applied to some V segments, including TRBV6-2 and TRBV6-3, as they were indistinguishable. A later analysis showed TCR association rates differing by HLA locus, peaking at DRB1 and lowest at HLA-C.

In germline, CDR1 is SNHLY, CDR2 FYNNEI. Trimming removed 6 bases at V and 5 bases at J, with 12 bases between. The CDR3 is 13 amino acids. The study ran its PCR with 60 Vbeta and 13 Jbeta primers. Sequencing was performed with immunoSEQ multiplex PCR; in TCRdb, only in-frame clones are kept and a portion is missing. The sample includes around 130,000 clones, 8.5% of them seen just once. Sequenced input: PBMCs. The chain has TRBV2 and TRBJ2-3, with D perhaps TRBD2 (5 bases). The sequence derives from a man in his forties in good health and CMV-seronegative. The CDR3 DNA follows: TGTGCCAGCAGCCTCGGTCGGGGAGATACGCAGTATTTT. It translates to CASSLGRGDTQYF.